The clone carrying this T cell receptor (beta chain) was observed a handful of times. This specimen belongs to a study of cytomegalovirus exposure and HLA in healthy donors. PCR was performed using 60 Vbeta and 13 Jbeta primers. How the authors handled the data: It was a later analysis that counted roughly 79 million unique TCR beta chains, of which roughly 10 million were shared. Method: immunoSEQ multiplex PCR; TCRdb's copy keeps in-frame clones and lacks some. For V, J and clone size, that table is used; D and trimming come from the DNA. The sample has just over 150,000 clones, roughly 80% seen once. CDR1 and CDR2 from the germline V gene are DFQATT and SNEGSKA (reference sequence). The CDR3 totals 11 residues. Trimming removed 4 bases from V and 7 bases from J; junction bases left unmatched: 1.

The chain uses TRBV20-1 and TRBJ2-1, with 7 bases fitting TRBD2. The receptor's source is a woman aged 30 to 39 in good health and CMV-seronegative. Material for sequencing was PBMCs. The CDR3 spells CSAMRGNEQFF. CDR3 nucleotide sequence: TGCAGTGCTATGCGGGGGAATGAGCAGTTCTTC.